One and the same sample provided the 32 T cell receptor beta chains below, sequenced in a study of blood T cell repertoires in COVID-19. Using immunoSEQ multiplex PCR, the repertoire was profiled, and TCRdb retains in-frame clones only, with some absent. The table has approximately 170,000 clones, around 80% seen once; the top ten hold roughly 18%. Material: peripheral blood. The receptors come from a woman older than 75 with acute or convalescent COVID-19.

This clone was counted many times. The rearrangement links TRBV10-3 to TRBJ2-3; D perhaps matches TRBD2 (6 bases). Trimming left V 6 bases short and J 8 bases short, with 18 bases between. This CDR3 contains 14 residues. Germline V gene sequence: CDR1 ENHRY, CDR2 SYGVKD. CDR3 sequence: CAISPGGFGVTQYF. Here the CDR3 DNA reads TGTGCCATCAGCCCTGGGGGGTTTGGCGTTACGCAGTATTTT.

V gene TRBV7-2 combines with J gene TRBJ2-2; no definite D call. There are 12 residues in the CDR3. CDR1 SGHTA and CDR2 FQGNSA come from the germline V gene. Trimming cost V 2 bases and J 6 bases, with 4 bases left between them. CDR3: CASSLLAGELFF. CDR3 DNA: TGTGCCAGCAGCTTACTTGCCGGGGAGCTGTTTTTT.

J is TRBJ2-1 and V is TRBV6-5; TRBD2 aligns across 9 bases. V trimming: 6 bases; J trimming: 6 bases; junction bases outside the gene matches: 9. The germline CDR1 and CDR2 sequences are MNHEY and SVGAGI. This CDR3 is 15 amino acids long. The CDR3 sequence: CASRVRSGRFNEQFF. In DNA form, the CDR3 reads TGTGCCAGCAGAGTCCGTAGCGGGAGATTCAATGAGCAGTTCTTC.

The CDR3 protein is CASSLRLGAADYNEQFF. CDR3 nucleotide sequence: TGTGCCAGCAGTTTACGCCTCGGAGCGGCTGACTACAATGAGCAGTTCTTC. The chain employs TRBV27 and TRBJ2-1, with D possibly TRBD2 on 5 matching bases. This CDR3 is 17 amino acids long. Trimming stripped 2 bases from V and 3 bases from J, with 17 bases between. Germline lookup yields CDR1 MNHEY and CDR2 SMNVEV (reference sequence).

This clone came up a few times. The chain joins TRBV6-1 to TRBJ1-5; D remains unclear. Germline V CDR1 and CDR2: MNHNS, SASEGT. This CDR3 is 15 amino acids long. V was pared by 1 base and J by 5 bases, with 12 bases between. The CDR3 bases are TGTGCCAGCAGTGAAGGGGGAGGGTTTCATCAGCCCCAGCATTTT. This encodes CASSEGGGFHQPQHF.

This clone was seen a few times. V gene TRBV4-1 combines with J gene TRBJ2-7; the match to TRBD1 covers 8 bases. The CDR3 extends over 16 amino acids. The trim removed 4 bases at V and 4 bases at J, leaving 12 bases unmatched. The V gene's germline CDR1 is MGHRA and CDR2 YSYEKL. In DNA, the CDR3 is TGCGCCAGCAGCCCAGGGGGCAGCGTCGGGAAGTACGAGCAGTACTTC. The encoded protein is CASSPGGSVGKYEQYF.

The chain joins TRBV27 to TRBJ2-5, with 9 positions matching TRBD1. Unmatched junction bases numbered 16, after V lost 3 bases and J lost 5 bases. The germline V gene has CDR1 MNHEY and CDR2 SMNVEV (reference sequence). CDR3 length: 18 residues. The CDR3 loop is CASSFPYYETGGRETQYF. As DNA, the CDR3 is TGTGCCAGCAGTTTCCCCTATTACGAAACAGGGGGCAGGGAGACCCAGTACTTC.

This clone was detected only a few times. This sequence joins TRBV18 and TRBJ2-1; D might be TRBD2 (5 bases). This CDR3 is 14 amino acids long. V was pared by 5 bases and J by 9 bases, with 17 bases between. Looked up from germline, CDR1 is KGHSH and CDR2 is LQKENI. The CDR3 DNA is TGTGCCAGCTCATACGCAATTGAGGGTCCTGAGCAGTTCTTC. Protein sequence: CASSYAIEGPEQFF. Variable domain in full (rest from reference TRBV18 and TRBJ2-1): NAGVMQNPRHLVRRRGQEARLRCSPMKGHSHVYWYRQLPEEGLKFMVYLQKENIIDESGMPKERFSAEFPKEGPSILRIQQVVRGDSAAYFCASSYAIEGPEQFFGPGTRLTVL.

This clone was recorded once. CDR3 sequence reads: CASSTAGTGGNYGYTF. CDR3 DNA: TGTGCCAGCAGCACCGCCGGGACAGGGGGCAACTATGGCTACACCTTC. The gene calls are TRBV7-2 and TRBJ1-2; 12 bases are a match to TRBD1. The germline gives CDR1 SGHTA, CDR2 FQGNSA. J lost 2 bases, V lost 5 bases, and 6 bases had no gene match. This CDR3 region has 16 residues.

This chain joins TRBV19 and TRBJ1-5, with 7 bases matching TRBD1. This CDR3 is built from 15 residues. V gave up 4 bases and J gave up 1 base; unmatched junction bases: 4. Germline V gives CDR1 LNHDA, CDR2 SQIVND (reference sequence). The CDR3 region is CASSTGGLSNQPQHF. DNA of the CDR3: TGTGCCAGTAGTACAGGGGGGCTCAGCAATCAGCCCCAGCATTTT.

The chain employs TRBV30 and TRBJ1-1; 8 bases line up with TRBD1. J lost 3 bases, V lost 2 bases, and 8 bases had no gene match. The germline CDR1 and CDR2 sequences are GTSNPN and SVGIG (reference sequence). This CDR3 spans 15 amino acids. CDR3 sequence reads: CAWSPPGGADTEAFF. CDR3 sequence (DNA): TGTGCCTGGAGTCCACCAGGGGGCGCGGACACTGAAGCTTTCTTT.

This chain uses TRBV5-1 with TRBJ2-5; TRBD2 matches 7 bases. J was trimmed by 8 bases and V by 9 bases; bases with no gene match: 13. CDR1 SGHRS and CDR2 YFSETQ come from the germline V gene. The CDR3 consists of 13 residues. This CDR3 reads CATKLREEGTQYF. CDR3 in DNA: TGCGCCACCAAACTACGGGAGGAAGGTACCCAGTACTTC.

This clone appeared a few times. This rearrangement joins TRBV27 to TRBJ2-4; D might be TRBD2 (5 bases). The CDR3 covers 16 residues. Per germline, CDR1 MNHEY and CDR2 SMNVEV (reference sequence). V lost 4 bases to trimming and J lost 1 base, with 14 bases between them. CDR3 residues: CASSSLLAPAKNIQYF. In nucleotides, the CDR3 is TGTGCCAGCAGTTCCCTTCTAGCACCGGCCAAAAACATTCAGTACTTC.

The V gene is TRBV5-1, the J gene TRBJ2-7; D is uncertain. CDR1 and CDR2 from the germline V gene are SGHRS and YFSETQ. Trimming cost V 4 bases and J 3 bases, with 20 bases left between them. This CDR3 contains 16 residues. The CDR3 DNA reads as TGCGCCAGCAGCCCACTCAAGGATGAGAGAGGCTACGAGCAGTACTTC. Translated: CASSPLKDERGYEQYF. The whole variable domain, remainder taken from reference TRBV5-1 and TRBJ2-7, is KAGVTQTPRYLIKTRGQQVTLSCSPISGHRSVSWYQQTPGQGLQFLFEYFSETQRNKGNFPGRFSGRQFSNSRSEMNVSTLELGDSALYLCASSPLKDERGYEQYFGPGTRLTVT.

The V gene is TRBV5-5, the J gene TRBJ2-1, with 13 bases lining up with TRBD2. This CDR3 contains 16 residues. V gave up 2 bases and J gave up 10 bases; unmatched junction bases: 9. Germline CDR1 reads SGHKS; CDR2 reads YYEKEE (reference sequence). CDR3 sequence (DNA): TGTGCCAGCAGCTTCTCCCCCGGACTAGCGGGAGAGGAGCAGTTCTTC. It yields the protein CASSFSPGLAGEEQFF.

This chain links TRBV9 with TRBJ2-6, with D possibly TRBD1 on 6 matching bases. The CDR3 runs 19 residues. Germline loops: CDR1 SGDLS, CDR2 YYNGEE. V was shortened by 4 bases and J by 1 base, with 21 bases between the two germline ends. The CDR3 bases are TGTGCCAGCAGCCCCCCTCTACAGGGACCCCCTTCTGGGGCCAACGTCCTGACTTTC. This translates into CASSPPLQGPPSGANVLTF.

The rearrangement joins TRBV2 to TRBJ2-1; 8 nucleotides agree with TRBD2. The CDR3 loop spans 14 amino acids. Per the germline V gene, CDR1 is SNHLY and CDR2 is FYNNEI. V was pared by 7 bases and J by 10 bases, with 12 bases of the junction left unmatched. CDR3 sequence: CASKSGGGGLEQFF. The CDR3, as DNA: TGTGCCAGCAAGAGCGGGGGAGGTGGCTTGGAGCAGTTCTTC.

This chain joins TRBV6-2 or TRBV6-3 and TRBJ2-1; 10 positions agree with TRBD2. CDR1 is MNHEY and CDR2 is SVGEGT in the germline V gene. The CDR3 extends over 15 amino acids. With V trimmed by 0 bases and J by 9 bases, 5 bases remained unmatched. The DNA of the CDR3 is TGTGCCAGCAGTTACTCATCTAGCGGGGGAGGTGAGCAGTTCTTC. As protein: CASSYSSSGGGEQFF.

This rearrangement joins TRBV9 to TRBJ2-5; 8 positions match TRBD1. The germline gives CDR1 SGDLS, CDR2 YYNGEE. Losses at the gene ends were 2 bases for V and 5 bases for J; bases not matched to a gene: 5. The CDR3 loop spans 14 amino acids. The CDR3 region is CASSVGRGLETQYF. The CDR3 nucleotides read TGTGCCAGCAGCGTTGGCAGGGGGCTGGAGACCCAGTACTTC.

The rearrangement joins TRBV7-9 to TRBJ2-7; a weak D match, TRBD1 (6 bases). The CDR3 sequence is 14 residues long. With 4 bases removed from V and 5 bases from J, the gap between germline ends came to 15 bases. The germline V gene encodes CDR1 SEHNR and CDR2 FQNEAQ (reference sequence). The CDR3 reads CASSSLRGAHEQYF. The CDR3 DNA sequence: TGTGCCAGCAGCTCCCTCAGGGGAGCCCACGAGCAGTACTTC. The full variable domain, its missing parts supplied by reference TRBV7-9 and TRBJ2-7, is DTGVSQNPRHKITKRGQNVTFRCDPISEHNRLYWYRQTLGQGPEFLTYFQNEAQLEKSRLLSDRFSAERPKGSFSTLEIQRTEQGDSAMYLCASSSLRGAHEQYFGPGTRLTVT.

In DNA form, the CDR3 reads TGCGCCAGCAGCCCCGCCGCCGGGGGCTCTGGAAACACCATATATTTT. Translating it yields CASSPAAGGSGNTIYF. The chain couples TRBV5-1 to TRBJ1-3; tentative D call: TRBD1 (5 bases). This CDR3 has 16 residues. The V and J ends lost 4 bases and 0 bases respectively, with 14 bases between them. Germline V CDR1 and CDR2: SGHRS, YFSETQ. The full variable domain, completed using reference TRBV5-1 and TRBJ1-3, is KAGVTQTPRYLIKTRGQQVTLSCSPISGHRSVSWYQQTPGQGLQFLFEYFSETQRNKGNFPGRFSGRQFSNSRSEMNVSTLELGDSALYLCASSPAAGGSGNTIYFGEGSWLTVV.

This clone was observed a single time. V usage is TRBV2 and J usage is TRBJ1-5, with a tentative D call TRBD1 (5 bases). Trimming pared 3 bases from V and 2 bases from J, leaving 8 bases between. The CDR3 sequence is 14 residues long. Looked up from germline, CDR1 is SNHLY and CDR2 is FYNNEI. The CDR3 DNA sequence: TGTGCCAGCAGTGATGGACAAGGCAATCAGCCCCAGCATTTT. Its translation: CASSDGQGNQPQHF. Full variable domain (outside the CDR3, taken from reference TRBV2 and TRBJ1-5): EPEVTQTPSHQVTQMGQEVILRCVPISNHLYFYWYRQILGQKVEFLVSFYNNEISEKSEIFDDQFSVERPDGSNFTLKIRSTKLEDSAMYFCASSDGQGNQPQHFGDGTRLSIL.

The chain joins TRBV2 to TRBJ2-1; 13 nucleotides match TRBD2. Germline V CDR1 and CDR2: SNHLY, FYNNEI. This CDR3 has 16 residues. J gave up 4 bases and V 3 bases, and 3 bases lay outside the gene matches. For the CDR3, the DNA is TGTGCCAGCAGTGAGTGGGGACTAGCGGGGTACAATGAGCAGTTCTTC. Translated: CASSEWGLAGYNEQFF. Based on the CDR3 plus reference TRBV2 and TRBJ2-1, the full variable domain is EPEVTQTPSHQVTQMGQEVILRCVPISNHLYFYWYRQILGQKVEFLVSFYNNEISEKSEIFDDQFSVERPDGSNFTLKIRSTKLEDSAMYFCASSEWGLAGYNEQFFGPGTRLTVL.

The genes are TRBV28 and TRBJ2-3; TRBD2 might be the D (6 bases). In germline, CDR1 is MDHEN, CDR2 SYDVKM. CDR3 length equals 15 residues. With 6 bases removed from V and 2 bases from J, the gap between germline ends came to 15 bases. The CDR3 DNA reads TGTGCCAGCAGCCCCACCCGGGGGAACACAGATACGCAGTATTTT. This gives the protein CASSPTRGNTDTQYF.

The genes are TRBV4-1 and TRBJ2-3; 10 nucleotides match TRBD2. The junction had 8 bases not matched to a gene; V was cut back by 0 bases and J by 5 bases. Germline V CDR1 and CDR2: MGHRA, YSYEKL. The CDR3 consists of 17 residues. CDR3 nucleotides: TGCGCCAGCAGCCAAGATTACGGAGGACTAGCGGTAGATACGCAGTATTTT. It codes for CASSQDYGGLAVDTQYF.

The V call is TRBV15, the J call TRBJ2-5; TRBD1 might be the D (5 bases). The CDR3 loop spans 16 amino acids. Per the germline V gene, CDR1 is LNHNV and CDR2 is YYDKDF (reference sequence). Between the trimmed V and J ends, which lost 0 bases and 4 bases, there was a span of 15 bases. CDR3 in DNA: TGTGCCACCAGCAGAGATCTTGCCAGGGCGGTAGAGACCCAGTACTTC. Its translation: CATSRDLARAVETQYF.

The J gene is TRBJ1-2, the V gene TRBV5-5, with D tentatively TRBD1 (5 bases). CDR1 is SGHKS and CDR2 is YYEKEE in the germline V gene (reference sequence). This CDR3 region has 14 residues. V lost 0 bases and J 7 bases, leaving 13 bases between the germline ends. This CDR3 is CASSLEEGPGGYTF. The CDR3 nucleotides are TGTGCCAGCAGCTTGGAGGAGGGGCCGGGTGGCTACACCTTC.

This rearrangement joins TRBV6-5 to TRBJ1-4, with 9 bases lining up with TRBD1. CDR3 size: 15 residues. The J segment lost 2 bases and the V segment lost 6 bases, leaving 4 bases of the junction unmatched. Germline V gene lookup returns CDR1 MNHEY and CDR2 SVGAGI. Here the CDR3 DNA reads TGTGCCAGCAGGAGAGACAGGGGGACTAATGAAAAACTGTTTTTT. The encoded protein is CASRRDRGTNEKLFF.

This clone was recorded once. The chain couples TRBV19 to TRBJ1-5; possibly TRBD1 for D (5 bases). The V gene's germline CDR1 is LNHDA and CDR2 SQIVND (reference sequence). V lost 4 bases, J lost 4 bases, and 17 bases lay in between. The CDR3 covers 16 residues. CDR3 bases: TGTGCCAGTAGTAGAGGGGAGGCGGTCGGGAATCAGCCCCAGCATTTT. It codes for CASSRGEAVGNQPQHF.

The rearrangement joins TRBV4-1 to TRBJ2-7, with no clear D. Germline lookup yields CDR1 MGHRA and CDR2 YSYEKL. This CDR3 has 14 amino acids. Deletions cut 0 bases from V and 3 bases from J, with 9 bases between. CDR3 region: CASSQEIGRYEQYF. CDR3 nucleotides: TGCGCCAGCAGCCAAGAAATCGGTCGCTACGAGCAGTACTTC.

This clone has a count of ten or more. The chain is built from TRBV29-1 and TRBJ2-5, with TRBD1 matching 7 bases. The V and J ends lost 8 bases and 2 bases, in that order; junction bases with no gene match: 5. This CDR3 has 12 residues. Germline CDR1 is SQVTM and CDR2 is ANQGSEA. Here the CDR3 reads CSTTQGQETQYF. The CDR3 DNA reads TGCAGCACAACACAGGGGCAAGAGACCCAGTACTTC.

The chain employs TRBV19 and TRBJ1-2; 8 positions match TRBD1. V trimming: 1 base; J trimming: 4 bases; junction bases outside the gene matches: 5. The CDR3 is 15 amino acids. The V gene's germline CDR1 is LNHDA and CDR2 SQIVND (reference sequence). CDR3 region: CASSIVGTGPYGYTF. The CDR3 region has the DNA TGTGCCAGTAGTATAGTGGGGACAGGACCCTATGGCTACACCTTC.